This T cell receptor (beta chain) appears in the sequencing data of a study of T cells in Graves' hyperthyroidism and ophthalmopathy. Across the study: It was at initial diagnosis, before any treatment, that peripheral blood was collected.

Ophthalmopathy patients all had a Clinical Activity Score of at least 3, a NOSPECS grade of at least 4 and disease under 3 months old. Amplified TCR beta CDR3 regions derived from RNA transcripts. The TCR CDR3 first-round RT-PCR relied on the HTBI primer set. From the multiplex PCR reads, TCRdb called clonotypes with MiXCR, one entry per CDR3 protein. The sample shows around 35,000 distinct CDR3 sequences, about 47% of them seen only once. Germline V gene lookup returns CDR1 SGHVS and CDR2 FNYEAQ. Deletions cut 5 bases from V and 8 bases from J, with 13 bases between. The CDR3 is 13 residues long. The sample consisted of blood. This sequence joins TRBV7-6 and TRBJ2-1; D remains ambiguous. The clonotype originates from a man between 40 and 49 years old with Graves' ophthalmopathy. CDR3 residues: CASSLMGWDEQFF. Here the CDR3 DNA reads TGTGCCAGCAGCCTCATGGGTTGGGATGAGCAGTTCTTC.